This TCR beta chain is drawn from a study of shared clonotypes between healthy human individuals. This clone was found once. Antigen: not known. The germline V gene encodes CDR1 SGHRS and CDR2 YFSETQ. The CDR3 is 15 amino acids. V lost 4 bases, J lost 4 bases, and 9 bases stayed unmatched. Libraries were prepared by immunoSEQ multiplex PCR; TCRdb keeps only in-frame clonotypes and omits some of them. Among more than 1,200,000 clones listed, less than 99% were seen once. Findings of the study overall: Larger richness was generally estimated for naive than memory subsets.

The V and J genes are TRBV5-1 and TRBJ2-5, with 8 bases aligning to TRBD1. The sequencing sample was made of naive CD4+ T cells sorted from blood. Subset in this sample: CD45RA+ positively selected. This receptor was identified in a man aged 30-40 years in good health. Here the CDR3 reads CASSPTGQGRETQYF. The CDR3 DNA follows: TGCGCCAGCAGCCCCACCGGACAGGGAAGAGAGACCCAGTACTTC.